Below are 5 T cell receptor beta chains sequenced from a single sample in a study of blood T cell repertoires in COVID-19. Profiled with immunoSEQ multiplex PCR; TCRdb holds only in-frame clones, not every one. The data show about 240,000 clones, about 82% seen once. The source material was peripheral blood. The receptors shown here come from a man at least 80 years old with acute or convalescent COVID-19.

CDR3 sequence (DNA): TGTGCCAGCAGCCCGACACGGACTTCTGGCTACACCTTC. Residues: CASSPTRTSGYTF. V gene TRBV12-3 or TRBV12-4 combines with J gene TRBJ1-2; D not resolved. V dropped 6 bases and J dropped 7 bases, with 15 bases sitting between them. CDR3 length: 13 amino acids.

The rearrangement uses TRBV28 and TRBJ1-1, with D possibly TRBD1 on 5 matching bases. Looked up from germline, CDR1 is MDHEN and CDR2 is SYDVKM. Trimming pared 5 bases from V and 5 bases from J, leaving 12 bases between. The CDR3 covers 13 residues. The CDR3 here is CASSPGRGTEAFF. In nucleotides, the CDR3 is TGTGCCAGCAGTCCCGGACGGGGGACTGAAGCTTTCTTT.

The CDR3 nucleotides are TGTGCCAGCAGCTTAGAACTGGGCTCCGAGCAGTACTTC. This sequence encodes CASSLELGSEQYF. This rearrangement joins TRBV7-9 to TRBJ2-7; D ambiguous. The CDR3 spans 13 residues. The V end was cut by 1 base, the J end by 6 bases, with 10 bases between. Germline V CDR1 and CDR2: SEHNR, FQNEAQ (reference sequence).

The chain carries TRBV21-1 and TRBJ1-2; the D call of TRBD1 is as the table states it, not checked on the DNA. TRBV21-1 is a pseudogene segment. The length of the CDR3 is 13 residues. CDR3 DNA sequence: TGTGCCAGCAGCAGGACAGACCTCTATGGCTACACCTTC. Its translation: CASSRTDLYGYTF.

The CDR3 spells CASARTIYNEQFF. DNA for the CDR3: TGTGCCAGTGCCAGGACTATTTACAATGAGCAGTTCTTC. This chain connects TRBV6-5 to TRBJ2-1; TRBD2 is a possible D gene (6 bases). The CDR3 runs 13 residues. V shed 9 bases and J shed 4 bases, with 13 bases lying between them. Germline V gene lookup returns CDR1 MNHEY and CDR2 SVGAGI.